This entry is about one T cell receptor beta chain. This entry comes from a study of blood T cell repertoires in COVID-19. Only in-frame clones appear in the TCRdb table, and some are missing; sequencing was by immunoSEQ multiplex PCR. The sample gives 200,000 or so clones, about nine tenths of which show up once; around 6.5% is in the top ten. This CDR3 has 17 residues. Trimming pared 1 base from V and 5 bases from J, leaving 17 bases between. CDR1 and CDR2 (germline): SGHTA, FQGNSA. V usage is TRBV7-2 and J usage is TRBJ1-4, with D uncertain. The sequenced sample was peripheral blood. The sequence was collected from a man aged 60-69 years who had recovered from COVID-19. Here the CDR3 DNA reads TGTGCCAGCAGCTTAGAGGCCAGGACGGCGGGGAATGAAAAACTGTTTTTT. Its translation is CASSLEARTAGNEKLFF.